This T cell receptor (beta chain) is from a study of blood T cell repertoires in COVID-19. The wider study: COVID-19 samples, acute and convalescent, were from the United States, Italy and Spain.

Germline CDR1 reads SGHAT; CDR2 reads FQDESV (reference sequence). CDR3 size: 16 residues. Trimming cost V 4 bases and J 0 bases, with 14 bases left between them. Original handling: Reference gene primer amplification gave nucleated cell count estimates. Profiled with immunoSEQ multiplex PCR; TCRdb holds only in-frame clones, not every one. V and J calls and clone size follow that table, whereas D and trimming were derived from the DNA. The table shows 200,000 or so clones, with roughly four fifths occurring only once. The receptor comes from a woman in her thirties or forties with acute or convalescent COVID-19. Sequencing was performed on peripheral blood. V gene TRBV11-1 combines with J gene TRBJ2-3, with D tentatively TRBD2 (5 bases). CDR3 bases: TGTGCCAGCAGCTCACGGACGGGGATTAGCACAGATACGCAGTATTTT. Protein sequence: CASSSRTGISTDTQYF.